Following are 5 T cell receptor beta chains from one sample sequenced in a study of control samples from healthy donors and cancer patients. Produced via immunoSEQ multiplex PCR; TCRdb's table is partial and in-frame only. The data contain about 89,000 clones, approximately 89% of them singletons. Specimen: blood. These receptors were obtained from a man younger than 40 in good health.

The chain is built from TRBV6-5 and TRBJ1-3; D gene ambiguous. The V gene's germline CDR1 is MNHEY and CDR2 SVGAGI. The CDR3 consists of 15 residues. V lost 2 bases and J lost 0, with 8 bases in between. CDR3 amino acids: CASSYGRPSGNTIYF. The CDR3 DNA sequence: TGTGCCAGCAGTTACGGGCGCCCCTCTGGAAACACCATATATTTT.

This chain connects TRBV12-2 to TRBJ1-2. TRBV12-2 is a pseudogene segment. The CDR3 extends over 15 amino acids. The CDR3 spells CASRLGLGGNYGYTF. The CDR3 DNA is TGTGCAAGTCGCCTAGGGTTGGGAGGGAACTATGGCTACACCTTC.

This chain links TRBV19 with TRBJ2-4, with TRBD1 matching over 7 bases. This CDR3 has 14 residues. CDR1 LNHDA and CDR2 SQIVND come from the germline V gene (reference sequence). V lost 3 bases to trimming and J lost 2 bases; unmatched junction nucleotides: 1. This chain's CDR3 is CASSMGQTKNIQYF. CDR3 nucleotides: TGTGCCAGTAGTATGGGACAGACCAAAAACATTCAGTACTTC.

The rearrangement uses TRBV24-1 and TRBJ2-1; D call uncertain. The CDR3 sequence is 11 residues long. Germline V gene lookup returns CDR1 KGHDR and CDR2 SFDVKD. Trimming left V 5 bases short and J 6 bases short, with 4 bases between. In DNA, the CDR3 is TGTGCCACCAGTGGGGGCAATGAGCAGTTCTTC. Its protein product is CATSGGNEQFF.

The rearrangement joins TRBV5-3 to TRBJ2-7; 8 bases agree with TRBD2. TRBV5-3 is placed among ORFs of uncertain function. CDR3 size: 20 residues. With 0 bases clipped from V and 0 bases from J, the junction kept 17 bases outside the gene matches. CDR3 nucleotides: TGTGCCAGAAGCTTGGCCAAGCTCCTCCCTTCGGGGGGGGGCTCCTACGAGCAGTACGTC. Encoded protein: CARSLAKLLPSGGGSYEQYV.